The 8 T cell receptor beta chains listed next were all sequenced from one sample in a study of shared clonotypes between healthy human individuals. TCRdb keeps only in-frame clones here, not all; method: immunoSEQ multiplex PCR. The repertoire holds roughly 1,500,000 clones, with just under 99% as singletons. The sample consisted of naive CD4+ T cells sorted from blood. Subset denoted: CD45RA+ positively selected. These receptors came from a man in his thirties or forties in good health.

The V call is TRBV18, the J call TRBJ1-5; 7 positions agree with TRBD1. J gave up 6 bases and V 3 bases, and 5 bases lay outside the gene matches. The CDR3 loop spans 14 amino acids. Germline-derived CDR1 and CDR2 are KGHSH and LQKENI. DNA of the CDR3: TGTGCCAGCTCACCGGGGACAGATCTTCAGCCCCAGCATTTT. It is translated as CASSPGTDLQPQHF.

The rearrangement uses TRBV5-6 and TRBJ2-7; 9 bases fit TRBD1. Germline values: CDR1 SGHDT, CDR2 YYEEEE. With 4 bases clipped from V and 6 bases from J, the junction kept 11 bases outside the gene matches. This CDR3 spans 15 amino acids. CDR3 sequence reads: CASSIRDRVVSEQYF. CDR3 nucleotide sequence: TGTGCCAGCAGCATCCGGGACAGGGTAGTTAGCGAGCAGTACTTC.

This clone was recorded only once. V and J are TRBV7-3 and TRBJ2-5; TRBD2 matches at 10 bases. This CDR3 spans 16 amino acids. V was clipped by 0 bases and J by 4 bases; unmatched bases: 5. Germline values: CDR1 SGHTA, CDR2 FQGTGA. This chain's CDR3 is CASSLTASGSVETQYF. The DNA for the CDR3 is TGTGCCAGCAGCTTAACGGCTAGCGGGAGCGTAGAGACCCAGTACTTC.

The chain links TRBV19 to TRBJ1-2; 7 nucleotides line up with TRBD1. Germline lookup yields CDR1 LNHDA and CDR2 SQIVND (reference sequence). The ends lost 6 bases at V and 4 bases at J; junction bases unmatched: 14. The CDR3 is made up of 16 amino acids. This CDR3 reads CASSHIPGQRAYGYTF. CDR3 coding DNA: TGTGCCAGTAGCCATATACCGGGACAGAGAGCCTATGGCTACACCTTC.

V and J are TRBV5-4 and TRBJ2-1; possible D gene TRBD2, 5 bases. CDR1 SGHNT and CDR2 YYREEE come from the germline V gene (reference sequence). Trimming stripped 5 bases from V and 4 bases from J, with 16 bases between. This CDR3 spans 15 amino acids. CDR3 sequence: CASRYGLGAYNEQFF. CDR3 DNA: TGTGCCAGCAGATATGGACTTGGAGCGTACAATGAGCAGTTCTTC.

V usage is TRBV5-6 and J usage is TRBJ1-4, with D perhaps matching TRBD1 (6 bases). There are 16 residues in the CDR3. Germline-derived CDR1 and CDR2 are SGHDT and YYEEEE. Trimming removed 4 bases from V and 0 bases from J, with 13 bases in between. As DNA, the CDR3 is TGTGCCAGCAGCATTAACAGGGCGACAACTAATGAAAAACTGTTTTTT. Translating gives CASSINRATTNEKLFF.

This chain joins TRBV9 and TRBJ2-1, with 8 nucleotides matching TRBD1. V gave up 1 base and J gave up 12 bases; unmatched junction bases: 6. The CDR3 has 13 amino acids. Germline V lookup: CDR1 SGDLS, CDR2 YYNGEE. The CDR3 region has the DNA TGTGCCAGCAGCGTAACGTCCGGGACAGGGCAGTTCTTC. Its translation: CASSVTSGTGQFF.

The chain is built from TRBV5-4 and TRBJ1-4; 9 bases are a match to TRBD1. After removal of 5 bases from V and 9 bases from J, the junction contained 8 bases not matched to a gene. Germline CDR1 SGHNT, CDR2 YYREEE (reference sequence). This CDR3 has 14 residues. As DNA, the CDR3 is TGTGCCAGCAGTCGGACAGGGGCCGCGCAAAAACTGTTTTTT. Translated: CASSRTGAAQKLFF.